These 17 T cell receptor beta chains originate from one sample sequenced in a study of OX40 agonist ivuxolimab in advanced cancers. Data came from immunoSEQ multiplex PCR; TCRdb stores just in-frame clones and leaves some out. The table has some 77,000 clones, 90% seen once; the top ten hold about 1.8%. The sequencing used CD4+ or CD8+ T cells sorted from blood, collected in a trial of the OX40 agonist ivuxolimab. The receptors here all came from an adult with an advanced solid tumor such as melanoma, head and neck, liver or kidney cancer.

V and J are TRBV28 and TRBJ2-3, with 8 positions matching TRBD2. CDR1 is MDHEN and CDR2 is SYDVKM in the germline V gene. This CDR3 region has 15 residues. V trimming: 8 bases; J trimming: 1 base; junction bases outside the gene matches: 8. The CDR3 sequence is CASRTGGAGTDTQYF. The CDR3 DNA reads as TGTGCCAGCCGCACGGGGGGGGCAGGCACAGATACGCAGTATTTT.

This clone showed up just a few times. The J gene is TRBJ1-4, the V gene TRBV19, with D hard to call. The CDR3 contains 15 residues. Germline CDR1 LNHDA, CDR2 SQIVND (reference sequence). With 5 bases removed from V and 6 bases from J, the gap between germline ends came to 16 bases. CDR3 DNA sequence: TGTGCCAGTAGTGAATTGGGAGGGCGGTATGAAAAACTGTTTTTT. This gives the protein CASSELGGRYEKLFF. The entire variable domain, with the rest obtained from reference TRBV19 and TRBJ1-4, is as follows: DGGITQSPKYLFRKEGQNVTLSCEQNLNHDAMYWYRQDPGQGLRLIYYSQIVNDFQKGDIAEGYSVSREKKESFPLTVTSAQKNPTAFYLCASSELGGRYEKLFFGSGTQLSVL.

The chain couples TRBV19 to TRBJ2-5, with D uncertain. This CDR3 region has 14 residues. V was pared by 3 bases and J by 4 bases, with 12 bases between. CDR1 is LNHDA, CDR2 SQIVND, per germline (reference sequence). CDR3 loop: CASSIRLPGETQYF. The CDR3 DNA reads TGTGCCAGTAGTATTCGCCTCCCGGGAGAGACCCAGTACTTC.

V gene TRBV6-5 combines with J gene TRBJ1-5; D unresolved. The CDR3 sequence is 12 residues long. The germline CDR1 and CDR2 sequences are MNHEY and SVGAGI. V was pared by 2 bases and J by 7 bases, with 6 bases between. The CDR3 spells CASSYPGQPQHF. Written as DNA, the CDR3 is TGTGCCAGCAGTTACCCGGGGCAGCCCCAGCATTTT.

The gene calls are TRBV6-6 and TRBJ1-1; D remains unclear. CDR1 is MNHNY, CDR2 SVGAGI, per germline (reference sequence). CDR3 length: 15 amino acids. V was cut by 5 bases and J by 1 base, with 14 bases left in between. The CDR3 coding sequence is TGTGCCAGCAGTCCCGGACCGACGGGGAACACTGAAGCTTTCTTT. Its protein product is CASSPGPTGNTEAFF.

The gene calls are TRBV9 and TRBJ1-1; a possible D gene is TRBD1 (6 bases). V lost 4 bases and J 3 bases, leaving 10 bases between the germline ends. CDR3 size: 13 residues. Germline V gives CDR1 SGDLS, CDR2 YYNGEE. CDR3 loop: CASSISGDTEAFF. The CDR3 region has the DNA TGTGCCAGCAGCATTTCAGGGGACACTGAAGCTTTCTTT. The full variable domain, its missing parts supplied by reference TRBV9 and TRBJ1-1, is DSGVTQTPKHLITATGQRVTLRCSPRSGDLSVYWYQQSLDQGLQFLIQYYNGEERAKGNILERFSAQQFPDLHSELNLSSLELGDSALYFCASSISGDTEAFFGQGTRLTVV.

CDR3 sequence: CASSRDRGYEQFF. The CDR3 nucleotides are TGTGCCAGCAGCCGGGACAGGGGATATGAGCAGTTCTTC. V usage is TRBV2 and J usage is TRBJ2-1; 10 nucleotides match TRBD1. Germline V gives CDR1 SNHLY, CDR2 FYNNEI. The J segment lost 8 bases and the V segment lost 6 bases, leaving 4 bases of the junction unmatched. The CDR3 loop spans 13 amino acids.

The chain links TRBV7-2 to TRBJ2-7; D is ambiguous. The germline gives CDR1 SGHTA, CDR2 FQGNSA. This CDR3 comprises 17 residues. V lost 1 base to trimming and J lost 1 base, with 17 bases between them. CDR3 nucleotide sequence: TGTGCCAGCAGCTTAGTTAAGGGTTTCTCCCAGTCCTACGAGCAGTACTTC. It encodes CASSLVKGFSQSYEQYF.

In its sample, this clone was seen once. The CDR3 loop reads CASRLHPNTGELFF. The CDR3 DNA is TGTGCCAGCAGATTGCACCCGAACACCGGGGAGCTGTTTTTT. The V and J genes are TRBV6-4 and TRBJ2-2, with D unresolved. The V end lost 6 bases, the J end lost 0 bases, and 8 bases lay between the germline ends. CDR3 length equals 14 residues. Germline V gene data show CDR1 as MRHNA and CDR2 as SNTAGT.

The chain uses TRBV12-5 and TRBJ2-3, with 7 bases identical to TRBD2. Germline V gene data show CDR1 as LGHNT and CDR2 as FRNRAP. The CDR3 is 14 amino acids. Trimming removed 6 bases from V and 2 bases from J; junction bases left unmatched: 5. CDR3 residues: CASGRDYLTDTQYF. CDR3 DNA sequence: TGTGCTAGTGGCCGGGACTATCTCACAGATACGCAGTATTTT.

The chain combines TRBV7-9 with TRBJ2-2, with TRBD1 identical over 7 bases. The CDR3 length is 14 residues. The germline V gene has CDR1 SEHNR and CDR2 FQNEAQ (reference sequence). V was pared by 3 bases and J by 7 bases, with 5 bases of the junction left unmatched. CDR3 sequence: CASSFTGDLGELFF. The CDR3 DNA reads as TGTGCCAGCAGCTTCACAGGGGACCTCGGGGAGCTGTTTTTT.

The V call is TRBV29-1, the J call TRBJ1-2; 8 bases align to TRBD1. This CDR3 contains 14 residues. V was pared by 7 bases and J by 6 bases, with 13 bases of the junction left unmatched. Germline CDR1 SQVTM, CDR2 ANQGSEA. The CDR3 nucleotides read TGCAGCGCAGGGGGCGCCACAATTGCAGATGGCTACACCTTC. Its translation is CSAGGATIADGYTF.

This rearrangement joins TRBV5-1 to TRBJ2-3; 10 bases are a match to TRBD2. The junction had 15 bases not matched to a gene; V was cut back by 4 bases and J by 10 bases. Per the germline V gene, CDR1 is SGHRS and CDR2 is YFSETQ. The CDR3 is 16 amino acids. This chain's CDR3 is CASSPGTSDLLGSQYF. The CDR3 nucleotides read TGCGCCAGCAGCCCGGGGACTAGCGACCTATTAGGGTCGCAGTATTTT.

The CDR3 protein is CASSLVGGGFTGELFF. The CDR3 DNA sequence: TGCGCCAGCAGCTTGGTTGGCGGGGGATTCACCGGGGAGCTGTTTTTT. The chain combines TRBV5-1 with TRBJ2-2; 7 bases agree with TRBD2. Germline CDR1 is SGHRS and CDR2 is YFSETQ. The CDR3 is made up of 16 amino acids. With V trimmed by 0 bases and J by 4 bases, 6 bases remained unmatched.

V usage is TRBV30 and J usage is TRBJ1-1; tentatively, D is TRBD1 (5 bases). The CDR3 consists of 13 residues. Trimming took off 2 bases at V and 2 bases at J, with 9 bases between the two ends. Germline V gives CDR1 GTSNPN, CDR2 SVGIG (reference sequence). Here the CDR3 reads CAWSSRANTEAFF. The CDR3 nucleotides read TGTGCCTGGAGTAGCAGGGCCAACACTGAAGCTTTCTTT.

This sequence joins TRBV27 and TRBJ2-7; D gene ambiguous. Germline V gives CDR1 MNHEY, CDR2 SMNVEV (reference sequence). Trimming pared 1 base from V and 7 bases from J, leaving 11 bases between. CDR3 length: 13 amino acids. The CDR3 here is CASSLLHLGEQYF. The CDR3 DNA sequence: TGTGCCAGCAGTTTATTGCATCTGGGGGAGCAGTACTTC.

The CDR3 nucleotides are TGCGCCAGCAGAAAGAGTGGTCGGCAGGGACGAGTAGTTTTGCGGGAGGAGACCCAGTACTTC. Protein sequence: CASRKSGRQGRVVLREETQYF. This chain uses TRBV5-1 with TRBJ2-5, with 7 bases matching TRBD2. V was clipped by 5 bases and J by 5 bases; unmatched bases: 30. The CDR3 runs to 21 residues. The germline CDR1 and CDR2 sequences are SGHRS and YFSETQ.